The 13 T cell receptor beta chains below come from one sample, sequenced in a study of blood T cell repertoires in COVID-19. Sequencing was performed with immunoSEQ multiplex PCR; in TCRdb, only in-frame clones are kept and a portion is missing. The sample has some 26,000 clones, 85% to 90% seen once. The sample consisted of peripheral blood. These receptors were collected from a man in his sixties or seventies with active COVID-19.

The rearrangement links TRBV9 to TRBJ1-4; TRBD1 matches at 8 bases. The V and J ends lost 4 bases and 8 bases, in that order; junction bases with no gene match: 10. The CDR3 consists of 15 residues. Germline CDR1 is SGDLS and CDR2 is YYNGEE. The CDR3 reads CASSSPSGGQEKLFF. For the CDR3, the DNA is TGTGCCAGCAGCTCACCCTCAGGGGGCCAGGAAAAACTGTTTTTT. The entire variable domain, with the rest obtained from reference TRBV9 and TRBJ1-4, is as follows: DSGVTQTPKHLITATGQRVTLRCSPRSGDLSVYWYQQSLDQGLQFLIQYYNGEERAKGNILERFSAQQFPDLHSELNLSSLELGDSALYFCASSSPSGGQEKLFFGSGTQLSVL.

The V gene is TRBV10-3, the J gene TRBJ2-1; weak D call: TRBD2 (6 bases). Per germline, CDR1 ENHRY and CDR2 SYGVKD. Trimming removed 6 bases at V and 10 bases at J, with 25 bases between. This CDR3 is 16 amino acids long. The CDR3 DNA sequence: TGTGCCATCAGGGCCGGGTCCGGGGGTGGCGGGGAGGAGCAGTTCTTC. This codes for CAIRAGSGGGGEEQFF.

This clone was observed a few times. The chain recombines TRBV7-9 with TRBJ2-7; 7 positions match TRBD1. Unmatched junction bases numbered 7, after V lost 5 bases and J lost 3 bases. CDR1 and CDR2 (germline): SEHNR, FQNEAQ (reference sequence). The CDR3 totals 14 residues. The CDR3 spells CASSPPDRFYEQYF. Written as DNA, the CDR3 is TGTGCCAGCAGCCCACCGGACAGGTTCTACGAGCAGTACTTC.

Here the CDR3 reads CASSYAGYNEQFF. The CDR3 DNA follows: TGTGCCAGCAGTTACGCAGGTTACAATGAGCAGTTCTTC. V gene TRBV6-6 combines with J gene TRBJ2-1; no definite D call. Germline lookup yields CDR1 MNHNY and CDR2 SVGAGI (reference sequence). CDR3 length: 13 residues. V was cut by 2 bases and J by 4 bases, with 6 bases left in between.

This chain connects TRBV3-1 (or the pseudogene TRBV3-2) to TRBJ2-5; TRBD2 aligns across 10 bases. This CDR3 region has 15 residues. Losses at the gene ends were 2 bases for V and 4 bases for J; bases not matched to a gene: 4. Germline CDR1 LGHDT, CDR2 YNNKEL (reference sequence). CDR3 sequence (DNA): TGTGCCAGCAGCCAATTGGGACTAGCGTTAGAGACCCAGTACTTC. This gives the protein CASSQLGLALETQYF.

The V and J genes are TRBV3-1 (or the pseudogene TRBV3-2) and TRBJ2-5, with TRBD2 matching over 14 bases. The CDR3 is 16 amino acids. Trimming removed 5 bases from V and 5 bases from J; junction bases left unmatched: 7. Germline CDR1 is LGHDT and CDR2 is YNNKEL (reference sequence). CDR3 amino acids: CASSMTSGGAGETQYF. The CDR3 DNA is TGTGCCAGCAGCATGACTAGCGGGGGGGCCGGGGAGACCCAGTACTTC.

The genes are TRBV29-1 and TRBJ1-2; D ambiguous. V was clipped by 1 base and J by 0 bases, with 6 bases between them. This CDR3 comprises 13 residues. Per germline, CDR1 SQVTM and CDR2 ANQGSEA. CDR3 coding DNA: TGCAGCGTTGAAGTACAGACTAACTATGGCTACACCTTC. Encoded protein: CSVEVQTNYGYTF.

CDR3 in amino acids: CASSRTGEKLFF. CDR3 bases: TGTGCCAGCAGTAGGACAGGCGAAAAACTGTTTTTT. The chain links TRBV12-3 or TRBV12-4 to TRBJ1-4, with 7 bases that match TRBD1. This CDR3 comprises 12 residues. V gave up 5 bases and J gave up 8 bases; unmatched junction bases: 2.

J is TRBJ1-3 and V is TRBV5-6; the D is unclear. The CDR3 totals 16 residues. V was cut by 2 bases and J by 4 bases, with 16 bases left in between. Germline V gives CDR1 SGHDT, CDR2 YYEEEE. As DNA, the CDR3 is TGTGCCAGCAGCTTCTTACACGATGACTTGGGAAACACCATATATTTT. Protein: CASSFLHDDLGNTIYF.

This clone occurred a few times. This sequence joins TRBV24-1 and TRBJ2-1, with TRBD2 identical over 8 bases. CDR1 is KGHDR and CDR2 is SFDVKD in the germline V gene. V trimming: 4 bases; J trimming: 5 bases; junction bases outside the gene matches: 6. This CDR3 contains 15 residues. CDR3 loop: CATSDRTSHHNEQFF. CDR3 in DNA: TGTGCCACCAGTGACCGGACTAGCCACCACAATGAGCAGTTCTTC.

V is TRBV5-1 and J is TRBJ1-4, with TRBD1 as a possible D gene (5 bases). V was clipped by 4 bases and J by 5 bases, with 12 bases between them. This CDR3 has 14 residues. Germline V gene data show CDR1 as SGHRS and CDR2 as YFSETQ. The chain's CDR3 is CASSGGSPNEKLFF. CDR3 nucleotides: TGCGCCAGCAGCGGGGGGAGCCCCAATGAAAAACTGTTTTTT.

A few counts support this clone. This chain uses TRBV15 with TRBJ2-7; 7 nucleotides agree with TRBD1. CDR1 and CDR2 (germline): LNHNV, YYDKDF (reference sequence). After removal of 0 bases from V and 6 bases from J, the junction contained 2 bases not matched to a gene. The CDR3 has 13 amino acids. The CDR3: CATSRDRGREQYF. The CDR3 nucleotides are TGTGCCACCAGCAGAGATAGGGGGCGCGAGCAGTACTTC.

The chain has TRBV28 and TRBJ1-1; 9 bases map to TRBD1. Germline CDR1 and CDR2: MDHEN and SYDVKM. V shed 6 bases, J shed 5 bases, and the junction held 10 bases outside the gene matches. This CDR3 contains 15 residues. The CDR3 region has the DNA TGTGCCAGCAGGGCCACAGGGGGCTGGGGAACTGAAGCTTTCTTT. It is translated as CASRATGGWGTEAFF.